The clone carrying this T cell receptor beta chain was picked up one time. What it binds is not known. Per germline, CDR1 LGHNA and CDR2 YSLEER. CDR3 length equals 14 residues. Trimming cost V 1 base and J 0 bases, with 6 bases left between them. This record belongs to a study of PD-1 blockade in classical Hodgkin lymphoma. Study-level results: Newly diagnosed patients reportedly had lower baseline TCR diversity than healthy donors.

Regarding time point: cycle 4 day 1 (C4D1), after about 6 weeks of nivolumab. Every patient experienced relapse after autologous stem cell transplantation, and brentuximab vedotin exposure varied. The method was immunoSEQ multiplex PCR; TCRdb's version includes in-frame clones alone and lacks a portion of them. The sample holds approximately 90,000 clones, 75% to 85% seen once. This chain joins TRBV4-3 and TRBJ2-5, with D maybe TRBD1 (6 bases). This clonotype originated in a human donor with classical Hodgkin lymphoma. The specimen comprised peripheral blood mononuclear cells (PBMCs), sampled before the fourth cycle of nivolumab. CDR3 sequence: CASSQGQDQETQYF. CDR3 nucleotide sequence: TGCGCCAGCAGCCAAGGACAGGACCAAGAGACCCAGTACTTC.